A single sample gave rise to the 27 T cell receptor beta chains below, sequenced in a study of OX40 agonist ivuxolimab in advanced cancers. The assay was immunoSEQ multiplex PCR, and TCRdb's table has in-frame clones only and misses some. This table holds 55,000 to 70,000 clones, around four fifths found once. The sequencing here drew on CD4+ or CD8+ T cells sorted from blood, taken in a trial of the OX40 agonist ivuxolimab. Receptor source: an adult with an advanced solid tumor such as melanoma, head and neck, liver or kidney cancer.

The CDR3 nucleotides are TGTGCCTGGAGTGAGGGTAATAGCAATCAGCCCCAGCATTTT. Its protein is CAWSEGNSNQPQHF. The V and J genes are TRBV30 and TRBJ1-5; D unresolved. CDR3 length: 14 residues. CDR1 is GTSNPN and CDR2 is SVGIG in the germline V gene (reference sequence). V lost 1 base and J 0 bases, leaving 7 bases between the germline ends.

This clone was counted a single time. The chain carries TRBV27 and TRBJ2-7, with 10 bases aligning to TRBD1. There are 15 residues in the CDR3. Germline V gene sequence: CDR1 MNHEY, CDR2 SMNVEV (reference sequence). V was pared by 6 bases and J by 3 bases, with 8 bases of the junction left unmatched. The CDR3 reads CASRLRDRGIYEQYV. In nucleotides, the CDR3 is TGTGCCAGCAGATTACGGGACAGGGGAATCTACGAGCAGTACGTC.

The V call is TRBV6-1, the J call TRBJ1-5; D perhaps matches TRBD1 (5 bases). In germline, CDR1 is MNHNS, CDR2 SASEGT. The CDR3 is 14 amino acids. Deletions cut 6 bases from V and 0 bases from J, with 9 bases between. The CDR3 here is CASRGPYSNQPQHF. The CDR3, as DNA: TGTGCCAGCAGGGGGCCGTATAGCAATCAGCCCCAGCATTTT.

The chain couples TRBV7-8 to TRBJ1-1; D is undetermined. The germline gives CDR1 SGHVS, CDR2 FQNEAQ. The CDR3 is 14 amino acids. The V end lost 1 base, the J end lost 2 bases, and 8 bases lay between the germline ends. The CDR3 sequence: CASSLGSANTEAFF. CDR3 DNA sequence: TGTGCCAGCAGCTTAGGTTCGGCAAACACTGAAGCTTTCTTT. Full variable domain (outside the CDR3, taken from reference TRBV7-8 and TRBJ1-1): GAGVSQSPRYKVAKRGQDVALRCDPISGHVSLFWYQQALGQGPEFLTYFQNEAQLDKSGLPSDRFFAERPEGSVSTLKIQRTQQEDSAVYLCASSLGSANTEAFFGQGTRLTVV.

This clone has a single count. The genes are TRBV5-1 and TRBJ1-1, with 10 bases fitting TRBD1. The CDR3 consists of 13 residues. The germline V gene has CDR1 SGHRS and CDR2 YFSETQ. Germline trimming cut 4 bases from V and 4 bases from J; bases unmatched to any gene: 1. The CDR3 is CASSRDRGTEAFF. The CDR3 region has the DNA TGCGCCAGCAGCCGGGACAGGGGCACTGAAGCTTTCTTT.

The V call is TRBV2, the J call TRBJ2-7; no reliable D call. CDR1 and CDR2 from the germline V gene are SNHLY and FYNNEI. V was shortened by 2 bases and J by 6 bases, with 20 bases between the two germline ends. The CDR3 has 16 amino acids. In DNA, the CDR3 is TGTGCCAGCAGTGAAAGACCCCCGGGCGTTTCGGGCGAGCAGTACTTC. Protein sequence: CASSERPPGVSGEQYF.

The chain carries TRBV5-4 and TRBJ1-4, with D possibly TRBD1 on 6 matching bases. CDR3 length equals 16 residues. V dropped 4 bases and J dropped 7 bases, with 20 bases sitting between them. Germline V lookup: CDR1 SGHNT, CDR2 YYREEE (reference sequence). CDR3 nucleotide sequence: TGTGCCAGCAGCCGGAGCGGGGGGCAGGCAGGTGAAAAACTGTTTTTT. Amino acids: CASSRSGGQAGEKLFF.

The chain has TRBV9 and TRBJ2-5; D may be TRBD2 (6 bases). V lost 0 bases, J lost 7 bases, and 19 bases lay in between. CDR3 size: 16 residues. In germline, CDR1 is SGDLS, CDR2 YYNGEE. The CDR3 DNA follows: TGTGCCAGCAGCGTAGCAGCGACTAGTCTGGGGGGGACCCAGTACTTC. Translation gives CASSVAATSLGGTQYF.

The chain recombines TRBV6-5 with TRBJ1-3; D unclear. The ends were cut back, 0 bases at V and 7 bases at J, with 10 bases in the middle. The CDR3 extends over 14 amino acids. Germline-derived CDR1 and CDR2 are MNHEY and SVGAGI. Written as DNA, the CDR3 is TGTGCCAGCAGTTACTCGATTGAAGGGAACACCATATATTTT. It codes for CASSYSIEGNTIYF.

V gene TRBV27 combines with J gene TRBJ1-6, with D perhaps TRBD1 (6 bases). CDR3 length: 14 amino acids. The V gene lost 11 bases and the J gene lost 5 bases, with 16 bases spanning the gap. Germline V gene sequence: CDR1 MNHEY, CDR2 SMNVEV (reference sequence). CDR3 region: CAVRGAPNNSPLHF. DNA for the CDR3: TGTGCCGTCCGGGGGGCCCCGAATAATTCACCCCTCCACTTT.

This rearrangement joins TRBV14 to TRBJ2-1; 13 nucleotides line up with TRBD2. The CDR3 runs 18 residues. CDR1 is SGHDN and CDR2 is FVKESK in the germline V gene. Trimming removed 9 bases from V and 0 bases from J; junction bases left unmatched: 11. The CDR3 DNA is TGTGCCAGTCCTGAAGGACTAGCGGGAGTCTACTCCTACAATGAGCAGTTCTTC. Its translation is CASPEGLAGVYSYNEQFF.

This sequence joins TRBV29-1 and TRBJ2-3; 10 nucleotides agree with TRBD1. V dropped 1 base and J dropped 1; count of bases not matched to a gene: 5. The CDR3 is 16 residues long. Germline-derived CDR1 and CDR2 are SQVTM and ANQGSEA. Here the CDR3 reads CSVEGTGTGGTDTQYF. The CDR3 DNA is TGCAGCGTTGAAGGGACCGGGACAGGGGGCACAGATACGCAGTATTTT.

This clone is termed medium-sized (0.01 to 0.1%). The chain has TRBV28 and TRBJ1-1; D is perhaps TRBD1 (5 bases). V dropped 5 bases and J dropped 1 base, with 23 bases sitting between them. Germline V gene sequence: CDR1 MDHEN, CDR2 SYDVKM. The CDR3 covers 18 residues. The CDR3 DNA follows: TGTGCCAGCAGTCCCCGACGCGCGACGATGACAGAGAACACTGAAGCTTTCTTT. Translating gives CASSPRRATMTENTEAFF.

This clone was recorded a few times. The chain has TRBV29-1 and TRBJ2-7; 11 bases are shared with TRBD2. The germline gives CDR1 SQVTM, CDR2 ANQGSEA. With 3 bases clipped from V and 5 bases from J, the junction kept 12 bases outside the gene matches. The CDR3 length is 16 residues. CDR3 sequence (DNA): TGCAGCGTTGAGTCCATCTCACTAGCGGGAGACAACGAGCAGTACTTC. Its protein product is CSVESISLAGDNEQYF.

V gene TRBV13 combines with J gene TRBJ1-1; D gene uncertain. Germline assignment: CDR1 PRHDT and CDR2 FYEKMQ (reference sequence). CDR3 length: 13 amino acids. V lost 5 bases to trimming and J lost 1 base, with 8 bases between them. CDR3 sequence reads: CASSRRANTEAFF. As DNA, the CDR3 is TGTGCCAGCAGCCGGCGGGCGAACACTGAAGCTTTCTTT.

This chain connects TRBV11-1 to TRBJ1-5; D remains ambiguous. The CDR3 consists of 13 residues. Germline V gene lookup returns CDR1 SGHAT and CDR2 FQDESV (reference sequence). The V gene lost 2 bases and the J gene lost 4 bases, with 6 bases spanning the gap. CDR3 sequence: CASSLMRNQPQHF. The CDR3 bases are TGTGCCAGCAGCTTAATGCGGAATCAGCCCCAGCATTTT. Based on the CDR3 plus reference TRBV11-1 and TRBJ1-5, the full variable domain is EAEVAQSPRYKITEKSQAVAFWCDPISGHATLYWYRQILGQGPELLVQFQDESVVDDSQLPKDRFSAERLKGVDSTLKIQPAELGDSAMYLCASSLMRNQPQHFGDGTRLSIL.

This chain uses TRBV28 with TRBJ1-3; tentatively, D is TRBD1 (5 bases). V gave up 4 bases and J gave up 0 bases, with 10 bases separating them. Germline assignment: CDR1 MDHEN and CDR2 SYDVKM. CDR3 length: 15 amino acids. CDR3 protein: CASSSGGNSGNTIYF. As DNA, the CDR3 is TGTGCCAGCAGTTCGGGGGGAAACTCTGGAAACACCATATATTTT.

This clone appeared a single time. CDR3 residues: CASSLSGTGKYEQYF. The CDR3 DNA reads TGTGCCAGCAGTTTATCTGGGACAGGGAAATACGAGCAGTACTTC. V and J are TRBV27 and TRBJ2-7, with TRBD1 matching over 9 bases. The CDR3 length is 15 residues. The ends lost 0 bases at V and 4 bases at J; junction bases unmatched: 4. CDR1 is MNHEY, CDR2 SMNVEV, per germline (reference sequence).

This clone was detected once. The rearrangement uses TRBV2 and TRBJ2-7, with TRBD1 matching over 12 bases. Trimming removed 4 bases from V and 6 bases from J; junction bases left unmatched: 7. Germline values: CDR1 SNHLY, CDR2 FYNNEI. CDR3 length: 15 amino acids. As DNA, the CDR3 is TGTGCCAGCAGTGCGGGACAGGGGGCTTCCGTCGAGCAGTACTTC. Its protein is CASSAGQGASVEQYF.

The genes are TRBV5-1 and TRBJ1-5; D unclear. The length of the CDR3 is 13 residues. Germline lookup yields CDR1 SGHRS and CDR2 YFSETQ. Between the trimmed V and J ends, which lost 2 bases and 5 bases, there was a span of 8 bases. The CDR3 reads CASSLNPHQPQHF. In DNA, the CDR3 is TGCGCCAGCAGCTTAAATCCTCATCAGCCCCAGCATTTT.

The chain uses TRBV27 and TRBJ2-1; possibly TRBD1 or TRBD2 for D (6 bases each). Trimming shortened V by 7 bases and J by 3 bases, and 16 bases separated the two germline ends. The CDR3 length is 15 residues. Germline CDR1 reads MNHEY; CDR2 reads SMNVEV (reference sequence). The chain's CDR3 is CASTPGAGLYNEQFF. The DNA for the CDR3 is TGTGCCAGCACCCCGGGGGCCGGCCTCTACAATGAGCAGTTCTTC.

The rearrangement links TRBV5-1 to TRBJ2-1; a weak D match, TRBD2 (7 bases). Germline V lookup: CDR1 SGHRS, CDR2 YFSETQ. Trimming took off 4 bases at V and 4 bases at J, with 15 bases between the two ends. The CDR3 extends over 15 amino acids. This CDR3 reads CASSPGGGKYNEQFF. CDR3 DNA: TGCGCCAGCAGCCCGGGGGGCGGCAAATACAATGAGCAGTTCTTC.

The J gene is TRBJ2-5, the V gene TRBV5-6; TRBD1 matches 11 bases. CDR3 size: 17 residues. Per germline, CDR1 SGHDT and CDR2 YYEEEE. The V gene end was trimmed by 4 bases and the J gene end by 2 bases; junction bases not matched to a gene: 10. The CDR3 bases are TGTGCCAGCAGCGGGCTAGGACAGGGGGCGAGTCAAGAGACCCAGTACTTC. The encoded protein is CASSGLGQGASQETQYF.

This rearrangement joins TRBV5-1 to TRBJ1-5, with 9 bases matching TRBD1. V shed 4 bases, J shed 7 bases, and the junction held 9 bases outside the gene matches. Germline CDR1 reads SGHRS; CDR2 reads YFSETQ. CDR3 length: 15 amino acids. This chain's CDR3 is CASSATGGLGQPQHF. CDR3 in DNA: TGCGCCAGCAGCGCCACAGGGGGCTTGGGCCAGCCCCAGCATTTT.

V and J are TRBV2 and TRBJ2-5; 11 bases are a match to TRBD2. The CDR3 contains 18 residues. The V and J ends lost 1 base and 5 bases, in that order; junction bases with no gene match: 12. The germline V gene encodes CDR1 SNHLY and CDR2 FYNNEI. The CDR3 here is CASSEGTSGGRRGETQYF. CDR3 DNA: TGTGCCAGCAGTGAAGGAACTAGCGGGGGCCGCCGAGGGGAGACCCAGTACTTC.

The V and J genes are TRBV7-2 and TRBJ2-1; possible D gene TRBD2, 5 bases. The V and J ends lost 1 base and 8 bases respectively, with 9 bases between them. Germline-derived CDR1 and CDR2 are SGHTA and FQGNSA. This CDR3 is built from 13 residues. The CDR3, as DNA: TGTGCCAGCAGCTTAGGCCGGCGGGATGAGCAGTTCTTC. Its translation: CASSLGRRDEQFF.

The chain is built from TRBV13 and TRBJ2-7; TRBD2 might be the D (5 bases). Trimming pared 5 bases from V and 0 bases from J, leaving 14 bases between. The CDR3 spans 15 residues. Germline V lookup: CDR1 PRHDT, CDR2 FYEKMQ (reference sequence). The CDR3 protein is CASSLLLASSYEQYF. CDR3 nucleotide sequence: TGTGCCAGCAGCCTCCTGTTAGCGAGCTCCTACGAGCAGTACTTC.